This passage covers 20 T cell receptor beta chains from one sample sequenced in a study of tissue T cells after allogeneic stem cell transplantation. Specified time point: mouse harvest day 14 after allogeneic transplant. Mouse grafts combined 10^7 T-cell-depleted bone marrow cells with 10^6 splenic CD5+ T cells. The table came from immunoSEQ multiplex PCR; TCRdb's copy has only in-frame clones and leaves some out. Counted here are roughly 7,700 clones, roughly a third occurring once; the ten biggest clones make up more than 6%. Sample: skin. The receptors shown here come from a female BALB/c mouse given C57BL/6 T cells with graft-versus-host disease after an allogeneic hematopoietic cell transplant.

Details on this clone: Gene names are mouse gene names. The sequenced fragment ends 1 residue before the CDR3 boundary, so the rest is inferred from the germline J gene. The chain is built from TRBV3 and TRBJ1-1; 8 nucleotides line up with TRBD1. The CDR3 is 14 residues long. The germline CDR1 and CDR2 sequences are SNHLY and FYNGKV (reference sequence). J was trimmed by 0 bases and V by 5 bases; bases with no gene match: 2. CDR3 DNA, as far as it was read: TGTGCCAGCAGCCAGACAGGGGCAAACACAGAAGTCTTC. Encoded protein: CASSQTGANTEVF. In full, the CDR3 is CASSQTGANTEVFF. Drawing the rest from reference TRBV3 and TRBJ1-1, the complete variable domain is GPKVLQIPSHQIIDMGQMVTLNCDPVSNHLYFYWYKQILGQQMEFLVNFYNGKVMEKSKLFKDQFSVERPDGSYFTLKIQPTALEDSAVYFCASSQTGANTEVFFGKGTRLTVV.

For this clone: These gene names are mouse names. Here the CDR3 reads CASSLGTRQNTLYF. The CDR3 bases that were read are TGTGCCAGCAGTCTGGGGACACGTCAAAACACCTTGTAC. The rearrangement joins TRBV26 to TRBJ2-4, with D perhaps matching TRBD1 (6 bases). The CDR3 end lies 1 residue beyond the end of the read and is filled in from the germline J gene. The CDR3 extends over 14 amino acids. Trimming pared 2 bases from V and 1 base from J, leaving 7 bases between. CDR1 is KGHPV and CDR2 is FQNQEV in the germline V gene (reference sequence). Looking up the rest from reference TRBV26 and TRBJ2-4 gives the full variable domain: NSKVIQTPRYLVKGQGQKAKMRCIPEKGHPVVFWYQQNKNNEFKFLINFQNQEVLQQIDMTEKRFSAECPSNSPCSLEIQSSEAGDSALYLCASSLGTRQNTLYFGAGTRLSVL.

Concerning this clone itself: The gene names here belong to mouse. The CDR3 is cut off 1 residue early in the read; its end comes from the germline J gene. The rearrangement uses TRBV3 and TRBJ2-2; D not resolved. CDR3 length: 15 amino acids. CDR1 is SNHLY and CDR2 is FYNGKV in the germline V gene (reference sequence). The V end was cut by 2 bases, the J end by 0 bases, with 7 bases between. Partial CDR3 DNA: TGTGCCAGCAGCTTACGCCGGACAAACACCGGGCAGCTCTAC. It specifies CASSLRRTNTGQLY. The entire CDR3 protein reads CASSLRRTNTGQLYF.

As regards this clone: Gene names are the mouse ones. The sequenced fragment ends 1 residue before the CDR3 boundary, so the rest is inferred from the germline J gene. The same CDR3 also results from other DNA sequences found in this sample. V gene TRBV13-1 combines with J gene TRBJ2-1; 7 nucleotides line up with TRBD1. The CDR3 has 15 amino acids. Trimming at V came to 7 bases and at J to 1 base, leaving 8 bases not matched to a gene. Germline CDR1 is NSHNY and CDR2 is SYGAGN. Incomplete CDR3 DNA: TGTGCCAGCGCAAGCCGGGACAGAAACTATGCTGAGCAGTTC. Translated, it gives CASASRDRNYAEQF. The whole CDR3 region reads CASASRDRNYAEQFF.

Comment on this clone: The germline and genes are mouse ones. The sequence runs out 1 residue before the end of the CDR3; the remainder is reconstructed from the germline J gene. The chain links TRBV26 to TRBJ1-1, with D unclear. Trimming cost V 5 bases and J 7 bases, with 8 bases left between them. The CDR3 totals 11 residues. The germline V gene has CDR1 KGHPV and CDR2 FQNQEV (reference sequence). The CDR3 loop reads CASSSQEEVFF. CDR3 DNA, as far as it was read: TGTGCCAGCAGTTCTCAAGAAGAAGTCTTC.

To note about this clone: Gene names are mouse gene names. The sequenced fragment ends 1 residue before the CDR3 boundary, so the rest is inferred from the germline J gene. The V and J genes are TRBV3 and TRBJ2-7; 10 bases match TRBD1. Trimming at V came to 4 bases and at J to 7 bases, leaving 4 bases not matched to a gene. Germline-derived CDR1 and CDR2 are SNHLY and FYNGKV (reference sequence). The CDR3 runs 13 residues. The CDR3 bases that were read are TGTGCCAGCAGCTCAGACAGGGGGCGAGAACAGTAC. Translating it yields CASSSDRGREQY. The whole CDR3 is CASSSDRGREQYF. Full variable domain (remainder filled in from reference TRBV3 and TRBJ2-7): GPKVLQIPSHQIIDMGQMVTLNCDPVSNHLYFYWYKQILGQQMEFLVNFYNGKVMEKSKLFKDQFSVERPDGSYFTLKIQPTALEDSAVYFCASSSDRGREQYFGPGTRLTVL.

This clone was counted only a few times. The genes and germline here are from mouse. The CDR3 extends 1 residue past the end of the read, so its final part is completed from the germline J gene. This chain uses TRBV26 with TRBJ1-2, with TRBD1 identical over 7 bases. The CDR3 runs to 14 residues. From germline, CDR1 is KGHPV and CDR2 FQNQEV (reference sequence). Trimming cost V 2 bases and J 5 bases; bases outside gene matches: 5. Partial CDR3 DNA: TGTGCCAGCAGTCTGGACAGGGAGAGGTCCGACTACACC. Translated: CASSLDRERSDYT. The full CDR3 protein is CASSLDRERSDYTF.

Worth noting for this clone: The gene symbols are mouse symbols. The CDR3 goes on 1 residue after the read ends, and that part is filled in from the germline J gene. The chain uses TRBV17 and TRBJ2-3; D is possibly TRBD1 (5 bases). The CDR3 spans 15 residues. Trimming took 5 bases from V and 1 from J, leaving 13 bases between them. Looked up from germline, CDR1 is MNHDT and CDR2 is YYDKIL. The sequenced CDR3 bases are TGTGCTAGCAGTCTCCAGGGAGTTGGTGCAGAAACGCTGTAT. Residues: CASSLQGVGAETLY. The whole CDR3 sequence reads CASSLQGVGAETLYF.

Note on this clone: A clone one base away is much larger, so this may be a read error. Germline and genes: mouse. The read ends 1 residue shy of where the CDR3 ends; the end is completed using the germline J gene. Additional DNA sequences in this sample encode the identical CDR3. The chain has TRBV26 and TRBJ1-1; D not resolved. The CDR3 runs 13 residues. Germline V gene sequence: CDR1 KGHPV, CDR2 FQNQEV (reference sequence). Trimming shortened V by 2 bases and J by 0 bases, and 4 bases separated the two germline ends. Partial CDR3 DNA: TGTGCCAGCAGTCTGGGGGCAAACACAGAAGTCTTC. This encodes CASSLGANTEVF. The full CDR3 reads CASSLGANTEVFF.

For this clone: Gene names are mouse gene names. The CDR3 extends 1 residue past the end of the read, so its final part is completed from the germline J gene. This chain links TRBV31 with TRBJ2-7; D might be TRBD1 (5 bases). Germline CDR1 GKSSPN, CDR2 SITVG. The CDR3 contains 11 residues. V was trimmed by 4 bases and J by 4 bases, leaving 8 bases between them. The CDR3 reads CAWTSGYEQYF. The sequenced CDR3 bases are TGTGCCTGGACCTCAGGGTATGAACAGTAC.

On this clone: Gene names refer to mouse genes. The DNA ends 1 residue before the CDR3 does, and the rest of the CDR3 is filled in from the germline J gene. The chain is built from TRBV14 and TRBJ1-2; 8 nucleotides agree with TRBD1. CDR3 length equals 13 residues. Trimming cost V 2 bases and J 3 bases; bases outside gene matches: 0. CDR1 is SGHDT and CDR2 is FRDEAV in the germline V gene. The DNA read from the CDR3 is TGTGCCAGCAGTTTGGACAGGGACTCCGACTACACC. It translates to CASSLDRDSDYT. The full CDR3 is CASSLDRDSDYTF.

As to this clone: Each gene name is a mouse one. The CDR3 extends 1 residue past the end of the read, so its final part is completed from the germline J gene. V is TRBV5 and J is TRBJ1-5; D is perhaps TRBD1 (6 bases). The CDR3 covers 16 residues. CDR1 LGHNA and CDR2 YNLKQL come from the germline V gene (reference sequence). V dropped 0 bases and J dropped 0 bases, with 9 bases sitting between them. CDR3 bases read: TGTGCCAGCAGCCAAGAAGGACAGTATAACAACCAGGCTCCGCTT. This gives the protein CASSQEGQYNNQAPL. The full CDR3 protein reads CASSQEGQYNNQAPLF.

This clone was seen only a few times. These gene names are mouse names. The read terminates 1 residue ahead of where the CDR3 ends, so the germline J gene completes it. The rearrangement uses TRBV23 and TRBJ2-7; the table calls TRBD2, which could not be checked here. Germline V gene data show CDR1 as KGHTA and CDR2 as FQNQQP. The CDR3 is 15 amino acids. The CDR3 protein is CSSSPGLGPSYEQYF. Incomplete CDR3 DNA: TGCTCCAGCAGTCCGGGACTGGGGCCCTCATATGAACAGTAC.

Note on this clone: Each gene name is a mouse one. CDR3 in amino acids: CASKAGILRAEQFF. The sequenced CDR3 bases are TGTGCCAGCAAGGCGGGGATTCTTCGTGCTGAGCAGTTC. The rearrangement joins TRBV19 to TRBJ2-1; D gene unclear. The read falls 1 residue short of the CDR3 end, and the missing part is taken from the germline J gene. The CDR3 is 14 amino acids. The germline gives CDR1 FNHDT, CDR2 SITEND (reference sequence). V lost 6 bases and J lost 6, with 16 bases in between.

This clone has more than one count but fewer than ten. The gene symbols are mouse symbols. Read data end 1 residue before the CDR3 end; the end is taken from the germline J gene. The genes are TRBV23 and TRBJ1-2; no check of the table's D call, TRBD1, against the DNA was made. The CDR3 has 14 residues. Per germline, CDR1 KGHTA and CDR2 FQNQQP. The CDR3 here is CSSSQVRGLSDYTF. CDR3 DNA (partial): TGCTCCAGCAGTCAAGTCAGGGGGCTTTCCGACTACACC.

This clone showed up just a few times. Gene names refer to mouse genes. From the germline J gene comes the end of the CDR3, since the read stops 1 residue before it. The V call is TRBV3, the J call TRBJ1-3, with unresolved D. CDR3 length equals 14 residues. The germline V gene encodes CDR1 SNHLY and CDR2 FYNGKV (reference sequence). The V end was cut by 2 bases, the J end by 2 bases, with 7 bases between. The CDR3 DNA, read in part, is TGTGCCAGCAGCTTACAGACAACTGGAAATACGCTCTAT. This translates into CASSLQTTGNTLY. The entire CDR3 is CASSLQTTGNTLYF.

As concerns this clone: The listed genes are named as in mouse. The read ends 1 residue early relative to the CDR3; the germline J gene fills the gap. The rearrangement joins TRBV16 to TRBJ1-1; 9 nucleotides agree with TRBD1. Germline CDR1 reads SGHSA; CDR2 reads FRNQAP. The CDR3 spans 16 residues. The junction had 9 bases not matched to a gene; V was cut back by 3 bases and J by 4 bases. This CDR3 reads CASSFLHRGRSTEVFF. The DNA read from the CDR3 is TGTGCAAGCAGCTTCCTACACAGGGGGCGCAGCACAGAAGTCTTC.

This clone was detected only a few times. Gene names and germline match the mouse. The observed sequence ends 1 residue before the CDR3 terminus, with the missing tail filled in from the germline J gene. The chain couples TRBV26 to TRBJ2-2; 10 nucleotides align to TRBD2. The V and J ends lost 1 base and 2 bases, in that order; junction bases with no gene match: 1. This CDR3 region has 16 residues. CDR1 is KGHPV, CDR2 FQNQEV, per germline (reference sequence). CDR3 DNA (partial): TGTGCCAGCAGTCTGTGGACTGGGGGTAACACCGGGCAGCTCTAC. It encodes CASSLWTGGNTGQLY. The whole CDR3 is CASSLWTGGNTGQLYF. Supplemented by reference TRBV26 and TRBJ2-2, the full variable domain reads NSKVIQTPRYLVKGQGQKAKMRCIPEKGHPVVFWYQQNKNNEFKFLINFQNQEVLQQIDMTEKRFSAECPSNSPCSLEIQSSEAGDSALYLCASSLWTGGNTGQLYFGEGSKLTVL.

This clone was counted once. The germline and genes are mouse ones. The read finishes 1 residue shy of the CDR3 end, and the germline J gene is used to complete it. The rearrangement joins TRBV13-3 to TRBJ2-1; 8 nucleotides agree with TRBD2. Germline values: CDR1 NNHDY, CDR2 SYVADS. V lost 0 bases, J lost 3 bases, and 2 bases stayed unmatched. The CDR3 has 15 residues. CDR3: CASSDAGGAYAEQFF. CDR3 bases read: TGTGCCAGCAGTGATGCGGGGGGGGCCTATGCTGAGCAGTTC.

As for this clone: The listed genes are named as in mouse. The read comes to an end 1 residue before the CDR3 does, leaving the germline J gene to fill in the end. This sequence joins TRBV26 and TRBJ2-4; D possibly corresponds to TRBD1 (6 bases). The CDR3 is made up of 13 amino acids. Germline V gives CDR1 KGHPV, CDR2 FQNQEV (reference sequence). V was cut by 2 bases and J by 5 bases, with 8 bases left in between. Here the CDR3 reads CASSLVRGNTLYF. The sequenced part of the CDR3 DNA is TGTGCCAGCAGTCTGGTCAGGGGAAACACCTTGTAC.